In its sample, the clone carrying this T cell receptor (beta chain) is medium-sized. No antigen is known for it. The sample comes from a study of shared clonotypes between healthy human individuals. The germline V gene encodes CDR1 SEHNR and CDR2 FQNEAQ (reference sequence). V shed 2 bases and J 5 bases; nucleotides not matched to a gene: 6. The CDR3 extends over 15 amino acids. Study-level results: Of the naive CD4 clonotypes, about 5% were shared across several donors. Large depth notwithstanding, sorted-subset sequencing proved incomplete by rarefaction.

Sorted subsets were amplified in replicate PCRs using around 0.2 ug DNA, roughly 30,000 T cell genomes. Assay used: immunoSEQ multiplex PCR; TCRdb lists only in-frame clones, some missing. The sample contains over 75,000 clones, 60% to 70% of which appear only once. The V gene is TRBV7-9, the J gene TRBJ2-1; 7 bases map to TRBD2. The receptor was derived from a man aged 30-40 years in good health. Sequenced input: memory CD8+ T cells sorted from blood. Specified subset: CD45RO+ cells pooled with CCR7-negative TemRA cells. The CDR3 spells CASSLYLAGNNEQFF. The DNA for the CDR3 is TGTGCCAGCAGCTTATACTTAGCGGGTAACAATGAGCAGTTCTTC.